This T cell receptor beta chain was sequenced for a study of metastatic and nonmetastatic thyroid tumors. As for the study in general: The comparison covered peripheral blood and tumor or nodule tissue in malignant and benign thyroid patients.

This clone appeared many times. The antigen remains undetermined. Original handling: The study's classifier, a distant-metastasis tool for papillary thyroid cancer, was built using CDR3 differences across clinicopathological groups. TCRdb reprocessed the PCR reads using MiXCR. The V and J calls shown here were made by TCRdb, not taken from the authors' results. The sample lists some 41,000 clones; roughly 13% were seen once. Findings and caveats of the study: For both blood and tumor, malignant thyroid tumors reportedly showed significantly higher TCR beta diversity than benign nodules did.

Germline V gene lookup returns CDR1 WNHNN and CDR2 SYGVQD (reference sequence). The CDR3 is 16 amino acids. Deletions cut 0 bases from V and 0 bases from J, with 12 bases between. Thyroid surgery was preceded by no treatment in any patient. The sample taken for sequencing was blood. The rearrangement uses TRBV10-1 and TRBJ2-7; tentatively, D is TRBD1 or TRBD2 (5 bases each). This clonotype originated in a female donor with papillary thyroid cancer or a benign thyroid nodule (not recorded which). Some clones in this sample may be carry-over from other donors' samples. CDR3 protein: CASSESGDPGSYEQYF. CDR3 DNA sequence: TGCGCCAGCAGTGAGTCCGGGGACCCGGGCTCCTACGAGCAGTACTTC.